The T cell receptor beta chain under discussion was sequenced for a study of graft-versus-host responses after intestinal transplantation (dated by TCRdb to 2020 to 2023). Some background on the complete study: The transplants that recipients received were multivisceral, liver-intestinal, or isolated intestinal. Every recipient was given anti-thymocyte globulin induction, then maintenance tacrolimus and steroids for 3 to 4 years. Graft-versus-host and host-versus-graft alloreactive T cell clones were tracked in the graft, circulation and bone marrow after intestinal transplantation using bulk TCR-beta CDR3 sequencing. To identify alloreactive clones, pre-transplant mixed lymphocyte reaction products were sequenced and compared with unstimulated pre-transplant donor and recipient T cells. A cohort of around 25 intestinal transplant recipients, including one retransplant, was enrolled, and 3 patients lacking pretransplant specimens were excluded. Donor T cell macrochimerism was defined as a peak of at least 4% donor T cells among recipient peripheral blood mononuclear cells. Rather than being sequenced by the commercial service, samples from three later patients were sequenced in-house on an Illumina MiSeq and processed with MiXCR. The paper as a whole reports these results and caveats: Early after transplant, declines in HvG clones were associated with peak levels of circulating GvH clones. In patients with donor T cell macrochimerism, the allografts had high GvH to HvG T cell clonal ratios. GvH clones turned up in recipient bone marrow, with some appearing earlier in ileal mucosa or blood, a pattern consistent with an intestinal mucosal origin. Conclusions were limited by the relatively low number and heterogeneity of intestinal transplant patients.

A word on this clone: Its antigen is unknown. Base qualities were left out, and no much larger clone turns up one base away.

The CDR3 has 13 amino acids, counting the end cysteine and phenylalanine. Just CDR3 DNA is preserved here, 39 bases in frame from base 1. CDR1 and CDR2 (MNHNS, SASEGT) derive from the germline V gene. V gives up 1 base and J gives up 3 bases, and the segment between their germline ends measures 4 bases. Library preparation used the immunoSEQ multiplex PCR assay. Adaptive Biotechnologies carried out high-throughput TCR-beta CDR3 sequencing of genomic DNA for most patients. As for the authors' bioinformatics: TCR sequencing data were retrieved from Adaptive's ImmunoSEQ software for more than 15 patients, whereas three other patients were processed with MiXCR and VDJtools. Because the origin of CDR3 nucleotide sequences shared between donor and recipient could not be assigned, those sequences were removed. To be classed as alloreactive, a clone needed at least 2-fold expansion over unstimulated cells and a minimum CFSE-low frequency of 0.002% (template counts) or 0.001% (read counts). A clone was considered mappable if detected in the sequenced pre-transplant spleen, lymph node, or MLR CFSE-low populations of the donor or recipient. Cumulative frequency of alloreactive clones was calculated as a percentage of all sequences weighted by copy number. The source is immuneACCESS, and TCRdb retained only in-frame sequences with V and J called. Part of the clones is not carried over; for the studies checked, unresolved V genes explain less than half of this, and the remainder is unexplained. V and J calls and clone size are as listed in that table; D and trimming were resolved from the DNA. This sample is represented by 15,000 to 20,000 clones; 88% of them were singletons. Approximately 6% of the sample belongs to the ten largest clones.

Blood samples were collected up to 4 times in the first month after transplant and then at least monthly when available. The material was PBMCs, obtained around 110 days after intestinal transplant. The chain was built from TRBV6-1 and TRBJ1-5, with the D gene too uncertain to name. The TCR was taken from a human patient who received an intestinal transplant, so some T cells may come from the graft donor. At the DNA level, the sequence is TGTGCCAGCAGTGAAGGGGCCAATCAGCCCCAGCATTTT. Its product reads: CASSEGANQPQHF.